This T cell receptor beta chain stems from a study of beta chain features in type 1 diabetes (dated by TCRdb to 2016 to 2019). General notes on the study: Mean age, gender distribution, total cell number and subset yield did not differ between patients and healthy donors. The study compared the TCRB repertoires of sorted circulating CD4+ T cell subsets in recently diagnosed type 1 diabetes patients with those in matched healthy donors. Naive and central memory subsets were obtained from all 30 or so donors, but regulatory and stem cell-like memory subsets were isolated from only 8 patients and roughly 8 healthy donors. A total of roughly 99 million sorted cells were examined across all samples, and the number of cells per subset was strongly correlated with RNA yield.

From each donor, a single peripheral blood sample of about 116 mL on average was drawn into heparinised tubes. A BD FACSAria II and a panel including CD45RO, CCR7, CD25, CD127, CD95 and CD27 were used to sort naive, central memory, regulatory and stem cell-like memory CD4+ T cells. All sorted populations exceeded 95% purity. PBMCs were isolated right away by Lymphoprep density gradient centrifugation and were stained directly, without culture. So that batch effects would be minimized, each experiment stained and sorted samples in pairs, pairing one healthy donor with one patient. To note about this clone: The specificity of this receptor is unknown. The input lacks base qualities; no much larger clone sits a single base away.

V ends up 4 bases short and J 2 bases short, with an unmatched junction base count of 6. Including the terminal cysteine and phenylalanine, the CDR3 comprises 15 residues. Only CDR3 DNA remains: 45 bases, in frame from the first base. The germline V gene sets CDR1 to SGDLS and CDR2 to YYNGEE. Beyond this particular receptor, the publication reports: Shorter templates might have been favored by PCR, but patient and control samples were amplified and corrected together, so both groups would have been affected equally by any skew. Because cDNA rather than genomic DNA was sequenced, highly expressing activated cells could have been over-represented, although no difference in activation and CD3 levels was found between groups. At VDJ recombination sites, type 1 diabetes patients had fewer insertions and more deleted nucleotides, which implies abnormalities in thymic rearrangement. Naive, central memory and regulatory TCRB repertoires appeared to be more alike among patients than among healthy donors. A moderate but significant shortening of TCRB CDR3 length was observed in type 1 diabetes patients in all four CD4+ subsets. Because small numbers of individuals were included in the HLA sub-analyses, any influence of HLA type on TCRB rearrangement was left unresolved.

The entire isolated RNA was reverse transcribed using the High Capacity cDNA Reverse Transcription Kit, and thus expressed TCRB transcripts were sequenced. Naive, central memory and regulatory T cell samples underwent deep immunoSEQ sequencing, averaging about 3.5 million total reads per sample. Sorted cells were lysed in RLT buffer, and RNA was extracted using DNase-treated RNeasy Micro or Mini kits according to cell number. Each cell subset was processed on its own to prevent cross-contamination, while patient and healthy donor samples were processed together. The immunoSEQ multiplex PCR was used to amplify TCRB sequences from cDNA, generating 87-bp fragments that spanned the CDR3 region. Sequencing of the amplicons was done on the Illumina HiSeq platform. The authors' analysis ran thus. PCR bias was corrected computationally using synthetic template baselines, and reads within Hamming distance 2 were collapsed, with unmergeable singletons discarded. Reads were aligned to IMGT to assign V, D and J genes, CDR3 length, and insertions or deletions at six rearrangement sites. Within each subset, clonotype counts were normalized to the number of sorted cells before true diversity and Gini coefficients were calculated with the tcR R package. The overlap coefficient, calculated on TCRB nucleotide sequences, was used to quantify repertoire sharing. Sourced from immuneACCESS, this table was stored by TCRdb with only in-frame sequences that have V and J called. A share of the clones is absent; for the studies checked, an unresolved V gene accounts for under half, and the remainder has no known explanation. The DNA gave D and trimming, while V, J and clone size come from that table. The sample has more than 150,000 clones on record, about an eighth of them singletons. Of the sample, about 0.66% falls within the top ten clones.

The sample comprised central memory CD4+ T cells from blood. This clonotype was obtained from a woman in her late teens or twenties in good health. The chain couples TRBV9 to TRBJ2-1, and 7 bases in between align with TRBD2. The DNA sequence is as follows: TGTGCCAGCAGCCCGCGGGAGCGGACCTACAATGAGCAGTTCTTC. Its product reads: CASSPRERTYNEQFF.